The entry that follows covers one T cell receptor (beta chain) sequence. CDR3 length equals 16 residues. V trimming: 7 bases; J trimming: 3 bases; junction bases outside the gene matches: 10. Germline V gene data show CDR1 as LNHDA and CDR2 as SQIVND (reference sequence). The repertoire was sequenced with immunoSEQ multiplex PCR; TCRdb's copy has only in-frame clones and lacks some. The sample holds about 130,000 clones; roughly 95% are singletons and the top ten take less than 0.55%. The sample belongs to a study of T cell changes during pregnancy in multiple sclerosis. This sequence joins TRBV19 and TRBJ2-3, with TRBD2 matching 10 bases. The specimen was peripheral blood, collected after pregnancy. The sequence was collected from a female donor with multiple sclerosis, enrolled in a pregnancy study. CDR3 loop: CASKEREGLGTDTQYF. The CDR3 nucleotides read TGTGCCAGTAAGGAGCGGGAGGGCCTGGGTACAGATACGCAGTATTTT.